The sequence of this T cell receptor beta chain was determined in a study of cytomegalovirus exposure and HLA in healthy donors. The V and J ends lost 1 base and 0 bases respectively, with 4 bases between them. The CDR3 totals 14 residues. The germline V gene encodes CDR1 WSHSY and CDR2 SAAADI. This clone was observed a single time. The PCR used 60 Vbeta and 13 Jbeta primers. The table came from immunoSEQ multiplex PCR; TCRdb's copy has only in-frame clones and leaves some out. The data show 100,000 or so clones, approximately 64% seen once. The J gene is TRBJ2-1, the V gene TRBV10-2; D is unresolved. The source is a human donor in good health. Source material: PBMCs. Written as DNA, the CDR3 is TGCGCCAGCAGTGAGTTGAGCTCCTACAATGAGCAGTTCTTC. It is translated as CASSELSSYNEQFF.